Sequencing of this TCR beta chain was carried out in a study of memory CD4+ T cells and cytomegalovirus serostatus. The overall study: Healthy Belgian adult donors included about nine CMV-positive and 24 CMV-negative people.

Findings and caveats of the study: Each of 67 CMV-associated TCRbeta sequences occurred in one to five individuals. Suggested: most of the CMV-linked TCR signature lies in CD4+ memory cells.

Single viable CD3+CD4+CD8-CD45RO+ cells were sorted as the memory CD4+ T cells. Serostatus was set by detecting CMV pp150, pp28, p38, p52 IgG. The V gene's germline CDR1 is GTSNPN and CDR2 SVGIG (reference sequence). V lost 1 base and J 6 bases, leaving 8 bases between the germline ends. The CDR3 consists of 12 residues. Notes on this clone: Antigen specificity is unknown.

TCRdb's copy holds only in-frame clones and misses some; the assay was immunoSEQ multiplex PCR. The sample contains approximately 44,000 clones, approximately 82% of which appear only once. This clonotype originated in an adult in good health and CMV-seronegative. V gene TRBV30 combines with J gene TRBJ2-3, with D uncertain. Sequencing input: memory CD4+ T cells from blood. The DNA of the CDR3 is TGTGCCTGGAGTGGGGGTTGGGATACGCAGTATTTT. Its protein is CAWSGGWDTQYF.